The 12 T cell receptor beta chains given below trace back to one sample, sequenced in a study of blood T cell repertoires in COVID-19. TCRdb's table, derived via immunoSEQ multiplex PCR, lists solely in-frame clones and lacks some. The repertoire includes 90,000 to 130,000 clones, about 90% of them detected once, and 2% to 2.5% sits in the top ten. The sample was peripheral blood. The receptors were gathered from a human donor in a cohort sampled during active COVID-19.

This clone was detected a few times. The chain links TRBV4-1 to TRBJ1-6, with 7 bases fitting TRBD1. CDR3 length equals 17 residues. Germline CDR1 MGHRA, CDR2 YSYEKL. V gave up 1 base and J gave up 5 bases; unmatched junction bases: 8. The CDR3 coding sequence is TGCGCCAGCAGCCAAGGTACAGGGGCTGACGATAATTCACCCCTCCACTTT. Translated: CASSQGTGADDNSPLHF.

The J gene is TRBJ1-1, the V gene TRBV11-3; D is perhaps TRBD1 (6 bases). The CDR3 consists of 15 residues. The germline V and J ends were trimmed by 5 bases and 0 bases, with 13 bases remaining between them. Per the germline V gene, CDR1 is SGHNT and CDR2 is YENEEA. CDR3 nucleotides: TGTGCCAGCAGCCCAGGGGCAGGGCTGAACACTGAAGCTTTCTTT. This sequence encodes CASSPGAGLNTEAFF.

CDR3 coding DNA: TGTGCCAGTAAACCTAGCGGGAGTGTGGATACGCAGTATTTT. Translation gives CASKPSGSVDTQYF. This chain uses TRBV6-5 with TRBJ2-3; 10 nucleotides line up with TRBD2. The trim removed 9 bases at V and 6 bases at J, leaving 9 bases unmatched. The CDR3 consists of 14 residues. CDR1 MNHEY and CDR2 SVGAGI come from the germline V gene.

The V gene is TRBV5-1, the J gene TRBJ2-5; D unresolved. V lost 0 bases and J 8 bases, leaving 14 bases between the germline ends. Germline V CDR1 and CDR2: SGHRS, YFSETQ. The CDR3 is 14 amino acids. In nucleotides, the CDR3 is TGCGCCAGCAGCTTGGATGGGCCAAGAGAAACCCAGTACTTC. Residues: CASSLDGPRETQYF.

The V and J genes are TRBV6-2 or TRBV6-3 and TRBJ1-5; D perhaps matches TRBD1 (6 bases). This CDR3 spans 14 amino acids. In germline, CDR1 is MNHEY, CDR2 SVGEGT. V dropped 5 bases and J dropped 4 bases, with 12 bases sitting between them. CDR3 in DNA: TGTGCCAGCAGTCGAGGACAGCCGAATCAGCCCCAGCATTTT. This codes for CASSRGQPNQPQHF.

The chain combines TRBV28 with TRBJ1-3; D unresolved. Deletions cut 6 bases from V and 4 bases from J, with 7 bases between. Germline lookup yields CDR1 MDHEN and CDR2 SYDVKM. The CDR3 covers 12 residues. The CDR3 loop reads CASSDTGNTIYF. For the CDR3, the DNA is TGTGCCAGCAGCGACACAGGAAACACCATATATTTT.

CDR3: CASSLVPGVTEAFF. The CDR3 nucleotides read TGCGCCAGCAGCTTGGTGCCAGGGGTGACTGAAGCTTTCTTT. This chain joins TRBV5-1 and TRBJ1-1; D possibly corresponds to TRBD1 (6 bases). This CDR3 has 14 residues. V was clipped by 0 bases and J by 5 bases, with 11 bases between them. The germline gives CDR1 SGHRS, CDR2 YFSETQ.

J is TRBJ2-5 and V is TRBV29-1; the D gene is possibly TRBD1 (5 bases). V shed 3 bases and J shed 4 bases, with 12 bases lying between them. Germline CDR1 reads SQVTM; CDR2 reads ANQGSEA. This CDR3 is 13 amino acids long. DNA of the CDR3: TGCAGCGTTGAGGGGCAGGAAGGAGAGACCCAGTACTTC. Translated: CSVEGQEGETQYF.

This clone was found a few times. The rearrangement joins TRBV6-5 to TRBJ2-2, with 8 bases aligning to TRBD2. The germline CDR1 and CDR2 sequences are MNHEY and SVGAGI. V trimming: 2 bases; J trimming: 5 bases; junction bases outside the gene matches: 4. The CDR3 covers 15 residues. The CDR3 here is CASSYGTSGTGELFF. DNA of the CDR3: TGTGCCAGCAGTTACGGGACTAGTGGTACCGGGGAGCTGTTTTTT.

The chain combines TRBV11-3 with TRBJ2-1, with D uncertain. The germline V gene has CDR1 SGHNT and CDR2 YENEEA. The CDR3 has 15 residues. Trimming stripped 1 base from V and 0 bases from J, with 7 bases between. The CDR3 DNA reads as TGTGCCAGCAGCTTAGTAGAGAGCTCCTACAATGAGCAGTTCTTC. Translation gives CASSLVESSYNEQFF.

The CDR3 spells CASSDSSPNEQFF. CDR3 coding DNA: TGCGCCAGCAGTGATTCATCCCCCAATGAGCAGTTCTTC. This chain links TRBV10-1 with TRBJ2-1; the D is unclear. CDR1 WNHNN and CDR2 SYGVQD come from the germline V gene (reference sequence). V was cut by 3 bases and J by 6 bases, with 9 bases left in between. This CDR3 region has 13 residues.

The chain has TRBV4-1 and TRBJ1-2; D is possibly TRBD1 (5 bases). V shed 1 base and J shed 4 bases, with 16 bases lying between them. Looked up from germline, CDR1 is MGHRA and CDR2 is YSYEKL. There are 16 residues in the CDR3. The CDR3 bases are TGCGCCAGCAGCCAAGGGGCACGGGGGGATCGCTATGGCTACACCTTC. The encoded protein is CASSQGARGDRYGYTF.